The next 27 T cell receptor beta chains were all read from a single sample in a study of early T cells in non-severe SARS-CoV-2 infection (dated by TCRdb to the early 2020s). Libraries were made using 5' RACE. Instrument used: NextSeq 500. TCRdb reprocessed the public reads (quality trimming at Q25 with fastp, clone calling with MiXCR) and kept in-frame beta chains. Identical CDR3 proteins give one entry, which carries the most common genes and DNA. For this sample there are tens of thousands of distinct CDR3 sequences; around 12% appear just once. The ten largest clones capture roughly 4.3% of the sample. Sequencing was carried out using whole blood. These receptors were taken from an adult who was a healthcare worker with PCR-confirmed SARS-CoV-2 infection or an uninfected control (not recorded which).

CDR3 region: CASSTSSNEQFF. In nucleotides, the CDR3 is TGTGCCAGCAGCACCTCTAGCAATGAGCAGTTCTTC. The chain carries TRBV7-9 and TRBJ2-1; D not certain. Germline values: CDR1 SEHNR, CDR2 FQNEAQ (reference sequence). V lost 5 bases, J lost 6 bases, and 8 bases lay in between. The CDR3 totals 12 residues.

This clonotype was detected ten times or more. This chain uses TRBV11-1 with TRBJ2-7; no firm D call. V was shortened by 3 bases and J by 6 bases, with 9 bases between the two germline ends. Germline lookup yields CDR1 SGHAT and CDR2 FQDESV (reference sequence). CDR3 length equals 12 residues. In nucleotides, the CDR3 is TGTGCCAGCAGCTTTTCCACCGGCGAGCAGTACTTC. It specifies CASSFSTGEQYF.

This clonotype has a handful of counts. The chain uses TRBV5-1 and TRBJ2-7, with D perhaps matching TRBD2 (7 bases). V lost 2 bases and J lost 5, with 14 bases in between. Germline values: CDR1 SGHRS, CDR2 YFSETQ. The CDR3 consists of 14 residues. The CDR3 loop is CASSLGGAANEQYF. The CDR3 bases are TGCGCCAGCAGCTTAGGGGGGGCTGCTAACGAGCAGTACTTC.

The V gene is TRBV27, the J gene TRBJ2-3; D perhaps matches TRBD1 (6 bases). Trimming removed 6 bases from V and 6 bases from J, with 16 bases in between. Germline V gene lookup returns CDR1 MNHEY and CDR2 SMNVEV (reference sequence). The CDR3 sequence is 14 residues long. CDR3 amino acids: CASRAGAGRDTQYF. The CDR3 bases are TGTGCCAGCAGGGCAGGGGCTGGCCGGGATACGCAGTATTTT.

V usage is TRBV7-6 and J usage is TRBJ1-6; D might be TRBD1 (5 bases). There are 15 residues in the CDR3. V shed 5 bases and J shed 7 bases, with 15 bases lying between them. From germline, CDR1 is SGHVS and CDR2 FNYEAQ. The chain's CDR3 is CASSPRVQGNSPLHF. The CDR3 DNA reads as TGTGCCAGCAGCCCACGAGTGCAGGGCAATTCACCCCTCCACTTT.

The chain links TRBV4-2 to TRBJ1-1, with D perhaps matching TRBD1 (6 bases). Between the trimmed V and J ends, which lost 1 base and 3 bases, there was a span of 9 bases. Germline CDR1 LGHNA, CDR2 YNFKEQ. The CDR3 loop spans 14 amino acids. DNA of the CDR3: TGTGCCAGCAGCCAAGTGACAGGTTACACTGAAGCTTTCTTT. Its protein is CASSQVTGYTEAFF.

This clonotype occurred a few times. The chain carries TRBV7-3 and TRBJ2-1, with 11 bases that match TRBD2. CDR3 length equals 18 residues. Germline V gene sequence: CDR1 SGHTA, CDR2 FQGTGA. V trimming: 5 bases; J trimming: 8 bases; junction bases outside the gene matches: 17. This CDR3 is CASSPRPTGLADMDEQFF. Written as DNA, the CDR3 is TGTGCCAGCAGCCCCAGACCCACGGGACTAGCGGATATGGATGAGCAGTTCTTC.

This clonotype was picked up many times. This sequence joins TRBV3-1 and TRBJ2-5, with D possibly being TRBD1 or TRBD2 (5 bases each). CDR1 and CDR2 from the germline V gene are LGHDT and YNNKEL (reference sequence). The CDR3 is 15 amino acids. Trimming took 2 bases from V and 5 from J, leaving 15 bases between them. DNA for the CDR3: TGTGCCAGCAGCCAACCCTCCAGTCGGGGCGAGACCCAGTACTTC. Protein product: CASSQPSSRGETQYF.

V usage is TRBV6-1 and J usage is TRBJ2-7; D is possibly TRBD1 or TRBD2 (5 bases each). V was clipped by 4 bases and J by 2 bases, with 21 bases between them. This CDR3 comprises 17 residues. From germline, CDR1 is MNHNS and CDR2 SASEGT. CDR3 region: CASSAPGSPVKTYEQYF. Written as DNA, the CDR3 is TGTGCCAGCAGTGCCCCAGGGAGTCCTGTGAAGACCTACGAGCAGTACTTC.

Written as DNA, the CDR3 is TGCGCCAGCAGCTTGACGGGTCCCCAAGAGACCCAGTACTTC. This encodes CASSLTGPQETQYF. This sequence joins TRBV5-1 and TRBJ2-5; D is ambiguous. CDR3 length equals 14 residues. Trimming took off 1 base at V and 1 base at J, with 8 bases between the two ends. Germline loops: CDR1 SGHRS, CDR2 YFSETQ.

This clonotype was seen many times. The CDR3 here is CASSWDRAGGTEAFF. CDR3 DNA: TGTGCCAGCAGTTGGGACAGGGCAGGCGGCACTGAAGCTTTCTTT. The V call is TRBV27, the J call TRBJ1-1; 9 nucleotides line up with TRBD1. The V segment lost 4 bases and the J segment 4 bases; nucleotides outside the gene matches: 7. Per germline, CDR1 MNHEY and CDR2 SMNVEV (reference sequence). The CDR3 contains 15 residues.

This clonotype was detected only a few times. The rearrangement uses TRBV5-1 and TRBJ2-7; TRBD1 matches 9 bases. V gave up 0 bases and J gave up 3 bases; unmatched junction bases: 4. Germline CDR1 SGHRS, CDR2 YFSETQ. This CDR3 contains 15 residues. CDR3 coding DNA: TGCGCCAGCAGCTTGGCTGGGACAGGGCTCTACGAGCAGTACTTC. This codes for CASSLAGTGLYEQYF.

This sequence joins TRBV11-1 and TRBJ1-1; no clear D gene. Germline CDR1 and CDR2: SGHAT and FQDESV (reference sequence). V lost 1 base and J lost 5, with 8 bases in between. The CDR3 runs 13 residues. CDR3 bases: TGTGCCAGCAGCTTAGGGTCGGGGACTGAAGCTTTCTTT. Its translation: CASSLGSGTEAFF.

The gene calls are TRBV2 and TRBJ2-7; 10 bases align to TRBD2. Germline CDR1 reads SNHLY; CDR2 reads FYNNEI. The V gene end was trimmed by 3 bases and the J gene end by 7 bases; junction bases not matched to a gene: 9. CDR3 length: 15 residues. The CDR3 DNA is TGTGCCAGCAGTGAGATATTAGCGGGAGGTCAGGAGCAGTACTTC. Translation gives CASSEILAGGQEQYF.

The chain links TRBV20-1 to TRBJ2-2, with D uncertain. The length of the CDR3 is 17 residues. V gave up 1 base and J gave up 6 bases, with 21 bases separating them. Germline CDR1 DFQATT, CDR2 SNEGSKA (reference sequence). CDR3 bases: TGCAGTGCTAGAGCCTCGGACCCCGCGAAAGTGTCCGGGGAGCTGTTTTTT. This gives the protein CSARASDPAKVSGELFF.

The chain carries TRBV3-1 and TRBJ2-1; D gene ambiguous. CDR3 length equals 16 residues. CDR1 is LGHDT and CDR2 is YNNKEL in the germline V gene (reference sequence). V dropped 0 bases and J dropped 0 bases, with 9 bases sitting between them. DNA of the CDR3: TGTGCCAGCAGCCAAGATCCTACCCCCTCCTACAATGAGCAGTTCTTC. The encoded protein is CASSQDPTPSYNEQFF.

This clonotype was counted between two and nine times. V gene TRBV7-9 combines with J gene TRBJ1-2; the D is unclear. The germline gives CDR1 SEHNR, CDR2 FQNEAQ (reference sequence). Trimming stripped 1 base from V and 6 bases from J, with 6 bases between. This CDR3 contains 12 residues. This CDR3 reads CASSLGVDGYTF. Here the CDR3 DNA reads TGTGCCAGCAGCTTAGGCGTTGATGGCTACACCTTC.

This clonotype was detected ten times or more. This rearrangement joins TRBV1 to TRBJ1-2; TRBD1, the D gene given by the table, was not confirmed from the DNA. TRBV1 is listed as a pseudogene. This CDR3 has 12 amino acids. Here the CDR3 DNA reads TGCACCAGCAGTCCCCTAGACTATGGCTACACCTTC. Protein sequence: CTSSPLDYGYTF.

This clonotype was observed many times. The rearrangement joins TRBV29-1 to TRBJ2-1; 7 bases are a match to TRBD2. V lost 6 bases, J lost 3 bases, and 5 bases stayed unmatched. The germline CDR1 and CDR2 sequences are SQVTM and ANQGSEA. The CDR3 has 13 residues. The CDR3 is CSVPGEGYNEQFF. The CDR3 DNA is TGCAGCGTGCCTGGGGAGGGCTACAATGAGCAGTTCTTC.

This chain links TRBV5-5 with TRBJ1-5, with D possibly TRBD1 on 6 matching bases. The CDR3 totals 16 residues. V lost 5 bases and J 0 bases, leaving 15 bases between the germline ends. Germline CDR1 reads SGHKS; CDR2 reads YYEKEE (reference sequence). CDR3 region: CASSPGQILSNQPQHF. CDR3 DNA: TGTGCCAGCAGTCCCGGACAGATCCTTAGCAATCAGCCCCAGCATTTT.

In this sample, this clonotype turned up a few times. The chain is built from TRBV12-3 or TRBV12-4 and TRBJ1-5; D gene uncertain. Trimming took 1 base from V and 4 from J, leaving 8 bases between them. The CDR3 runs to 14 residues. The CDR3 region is CASSLVGSNQPQHF. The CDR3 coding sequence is TGTGCCAGCAGTTTAGTAGGGTCTAATCAGCCCCAGCATTTT.

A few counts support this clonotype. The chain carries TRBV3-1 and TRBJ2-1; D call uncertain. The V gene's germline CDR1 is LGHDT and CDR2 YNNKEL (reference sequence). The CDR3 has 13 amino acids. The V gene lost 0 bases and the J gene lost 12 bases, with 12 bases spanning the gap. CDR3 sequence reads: CASSQEWSDGQFF. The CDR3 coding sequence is TGTGCCAGCAGCCAAGAGTGGAGCGACGGGCAGTTCTTC.

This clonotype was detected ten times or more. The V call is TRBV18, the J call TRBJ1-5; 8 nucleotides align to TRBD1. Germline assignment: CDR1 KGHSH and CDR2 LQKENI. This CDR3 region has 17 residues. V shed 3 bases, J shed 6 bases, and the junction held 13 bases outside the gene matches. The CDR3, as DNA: TGTGCCAGCTCACCGGGCGGCGGCAGGGGGCTTACTCAGCCCCAGCATTTT. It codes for CASSPGGGRGLTQPQHF.

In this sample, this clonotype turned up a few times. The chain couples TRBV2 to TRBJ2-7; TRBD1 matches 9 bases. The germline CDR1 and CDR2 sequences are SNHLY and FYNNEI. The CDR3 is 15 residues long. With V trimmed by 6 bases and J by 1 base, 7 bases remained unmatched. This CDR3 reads CASSPGQGNSYEQYF. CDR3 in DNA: TGTGCCAGCAGCCCGGGACAGGGAAATTCCTACGAGCAGTACTTC.

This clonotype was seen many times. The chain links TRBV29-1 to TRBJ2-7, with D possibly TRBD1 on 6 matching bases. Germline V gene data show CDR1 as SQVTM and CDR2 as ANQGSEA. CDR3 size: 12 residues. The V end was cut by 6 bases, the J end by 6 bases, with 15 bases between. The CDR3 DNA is TGCAGCGTCGGTGCAGGGGTTACCGAGCAGTACTTC. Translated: CSVGAGVTEQYF.

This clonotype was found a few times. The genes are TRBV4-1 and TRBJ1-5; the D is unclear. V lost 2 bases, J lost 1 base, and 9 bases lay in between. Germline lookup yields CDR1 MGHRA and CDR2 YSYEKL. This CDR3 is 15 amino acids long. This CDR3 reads CASSQWAGSNQPQHF. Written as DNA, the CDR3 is TGCGCCAGCAGCCAATGGGCCGGAAGCAATCAGCCCCAGCATTTT.

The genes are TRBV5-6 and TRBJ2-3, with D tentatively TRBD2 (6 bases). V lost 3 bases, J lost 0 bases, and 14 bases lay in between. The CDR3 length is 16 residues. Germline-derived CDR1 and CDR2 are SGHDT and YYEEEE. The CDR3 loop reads CASSWQPAGSTDTQYF. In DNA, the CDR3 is TGTGCCAGCAGCTGGCAGCCAGCGGGCAGCACAGATACGCAGTATTTT.